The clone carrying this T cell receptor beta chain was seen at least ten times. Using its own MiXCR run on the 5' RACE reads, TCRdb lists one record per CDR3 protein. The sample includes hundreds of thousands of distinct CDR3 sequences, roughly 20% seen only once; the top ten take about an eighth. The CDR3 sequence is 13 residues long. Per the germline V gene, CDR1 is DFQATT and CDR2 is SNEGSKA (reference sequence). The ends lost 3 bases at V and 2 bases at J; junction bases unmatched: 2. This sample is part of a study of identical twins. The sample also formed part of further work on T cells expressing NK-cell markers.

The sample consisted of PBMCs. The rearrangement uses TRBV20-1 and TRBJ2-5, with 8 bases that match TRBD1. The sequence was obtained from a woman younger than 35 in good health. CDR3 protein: CSASYRGQETQYF. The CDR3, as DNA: TGCAGTGCTAGTTACAGGGGGCAAGAGACCCAGTACTTC.